This entry describes one T cell receptor (beta chain). Its antigen is as yet unknown. V gave up 5 bases and J gave up 3 bases; unmatched junction bases: 12. The CDR3 loop spans 16 amino acids. Germline values: CDR1 SEHNR, CDR2 FQNEAQ (reference sequence). The data were taken from a study of identical twins' blood T cells. TCRdb reprocessed the 5' RACE reads via MiXCR and lists one record per CDR3 protein. The sample lists 400,000 or so distinct CDR3 sequences, roughly 30% seen once, with roughly 5.5% in the top ten. Study results and limitations: Twins reportedly had markedly more similar V usage than unrelated donors, even among out-of-frame TCRbeta clonotypes. Mainly, cloneset size products determined shared clonotypes, twins included. Environmental influences on twin similarity could not be excluded.

The source of this sequence is a woman between 18 and 49 years old in good health. Source material: PBMCs. The chain couples TRBV7-9 to TRBJ1-2; 7 bases are shared with TRBD1. CDR3 nucleotides: TGTGCCAGCAGCCACCCCGGGGGACAGAATTACTATGGCTACACCTTC. This codes for CASSHPGGQNYYGYTF.